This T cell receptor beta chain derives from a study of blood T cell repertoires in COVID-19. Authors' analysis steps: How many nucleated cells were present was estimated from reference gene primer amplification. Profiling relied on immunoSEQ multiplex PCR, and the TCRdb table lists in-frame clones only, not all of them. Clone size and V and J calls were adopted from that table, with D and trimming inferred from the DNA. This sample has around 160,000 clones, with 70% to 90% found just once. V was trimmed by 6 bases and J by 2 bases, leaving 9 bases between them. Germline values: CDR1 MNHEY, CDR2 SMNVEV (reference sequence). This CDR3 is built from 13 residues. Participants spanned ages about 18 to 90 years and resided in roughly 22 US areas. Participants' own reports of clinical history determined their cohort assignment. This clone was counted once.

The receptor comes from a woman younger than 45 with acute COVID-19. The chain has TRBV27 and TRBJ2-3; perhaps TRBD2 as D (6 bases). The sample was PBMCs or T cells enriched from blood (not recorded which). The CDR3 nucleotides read TGTGCCAGCAGGCGGGAACACACAGATACGCAGTATTTT. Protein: CASRREHTDTQYF.